This TCR beta chain was identified during a study of shared clonotypes between healthy human individuals. Findings and caveats of the study: Non-shared clonotypes showed lower generation probabilities than clonotypes common to all four donors.

This CDR3 contains 17 residues. Per germline, CDR1 LNHDA and CDR2 SQIVND (reference sequence). V lost 5 bases, J lost 1 base, and 11 bases stayed unmatched. Every donor, a Caucasian adult, lived in Nashville, Tennessee. Division of CD4+ cells produced a CD45RA+ naive subset and a CD45RA-negative memory subset. This clone was picked up a small number of times. Its antigen is not known. For each subset, genomic DNA was distributed in equal portions over several immunoSEQ plates. Repertoires were generated with immunoSEQ multiplex PCR, while TCRdb's copy carries only in-frame clones and drops some. The table has 550,000 to 850,000 clones, roughly 70% seen once.

The source material was memory CD4+ T cells sorted from blood. Subset defined: CD45RA-negative fraction. This chain connects TRBV19 to TRBJ1-5, with 7 nucleotides matching TRBD1. This sequence was found in a woman aged 25 to 45 in good health. In nucleotides, the CDR3 is TGTGCCAGTAGTCCCGAAAGGGGGCGGTTGAGCAATCAGCCCCAGCATTTT. Translation gives CASSPERGRLSNQPQHF.